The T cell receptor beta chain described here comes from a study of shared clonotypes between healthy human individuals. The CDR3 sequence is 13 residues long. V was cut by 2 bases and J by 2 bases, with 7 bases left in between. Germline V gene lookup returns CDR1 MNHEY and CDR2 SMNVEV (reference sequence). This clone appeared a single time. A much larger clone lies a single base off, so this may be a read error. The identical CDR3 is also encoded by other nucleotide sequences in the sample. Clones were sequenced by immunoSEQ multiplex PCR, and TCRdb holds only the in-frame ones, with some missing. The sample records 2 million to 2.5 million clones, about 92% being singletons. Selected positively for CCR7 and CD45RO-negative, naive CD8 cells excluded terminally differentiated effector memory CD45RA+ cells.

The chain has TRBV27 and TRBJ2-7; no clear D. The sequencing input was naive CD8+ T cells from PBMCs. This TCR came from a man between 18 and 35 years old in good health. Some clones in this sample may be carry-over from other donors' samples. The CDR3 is CASSLGQTYEQYF. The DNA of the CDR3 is TGTGCCAGCAGTTTAGGGCAAACCTACGAGCAGTACTTC.